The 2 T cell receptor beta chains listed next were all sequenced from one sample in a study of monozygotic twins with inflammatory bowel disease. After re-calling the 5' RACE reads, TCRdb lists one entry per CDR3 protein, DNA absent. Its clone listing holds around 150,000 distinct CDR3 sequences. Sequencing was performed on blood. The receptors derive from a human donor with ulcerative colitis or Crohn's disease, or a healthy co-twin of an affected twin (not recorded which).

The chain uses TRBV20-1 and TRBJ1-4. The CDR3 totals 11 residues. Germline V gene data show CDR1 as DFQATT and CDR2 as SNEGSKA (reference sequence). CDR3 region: CSARGGEKLFF.

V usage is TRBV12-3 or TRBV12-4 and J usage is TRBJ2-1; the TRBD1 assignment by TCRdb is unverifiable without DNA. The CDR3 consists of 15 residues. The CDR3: CASSFDPEGMGEQFF.